Listed below are T cell receptor beta chains from one sample, sequenced in a study of cytomegalovirus exposure and HLA in healthy donors. TCRdb's copy holds only in-frame clones and misses some; the assay was immunoSEQ multiplex PCR. This sample carries under 200,000 clones, about 70% of them seen once, and the ten largest clones take around 4%. The specimen sequenced was PBMCs. These receptors all come from a woman aged 18-29 years in good health and CMV-seropositive. Both conserved end residues are part of each CDR3. The D gene is left open where the match is weak. Size tells how often a clone was seen (once, few, many) or the class of an expanded clone, and some rows leave it out.

d_call j_call v_call cdr3_length clone_size cdr3_aa
TRBD2 TRBJ2-7 TRBV27 15 - CASSVSGRNSYEQYF
- TRBJ2-4 TRBV2 10 - CASSEGRWYF
- TRBJ2-5 TRBV7-9 13 few CASSLKLGETQYF
TRBD1 TRBJ1-5 TRBV27 14 - CASSSQGYGQPQHF
- TRBJ2-3 TRBV5-1 13 few CASSFPGEDTQYF
- TRBJ1-1 TRBV6-5 14 once CASSYARGNTEAFF
- TRBJ2-1 TRBV7-9 11 few CASSPSNEQFF
- TRBJ1-5 TRBV4-3 19 - CASSQEVLWTIPDNQPQHF
- TRBJ1-1 TRBV19 13 - CASSSQGNTEAFF
TRBD1 TRBJ2-6 TRBV29-1 12 - CSATGGPNVLTF
- TRBJ1-4 TRBV5-1 15 - CASSLVSATNEKLFF
- TRBJ2-2 TRBV5-1 14 few CASSLQRNTGELFF
TRBD1 TRBJ1-2 TRBV2 16 once CASSYGQVTQLDGYTF
TRBD1 TRBJ2-7 TRBV10-3 16 - CAISESTQGGGNEQYF
- TRBJ2-6 TRBV30 14 - CAWIQGSGANVLTF
- TRBJ2-7 TRBV6-1 14 - CASSEAGITYEQYF
- TRBJ2-7 TRBV5-1 14 - CASSSRGDAYEQYF
TRBD1 TRBJ1-6 TRBV9 14 - CASSRQGVTSPLHF
- TRBJ1-1 TRBV6-1 13 - CASSFRWMSEAFF
- TRBJ2-7 TRBV6-5 13 - CASSYTRANEQYF
TRBD2 TRBJ2-7 TRBV27 17 - CASSFRAPAGDVSEQYF
TRBD1 TRBJ2-7 TRBV4-3 14 once CASSPDRGSYEQYF
- TRBJ1-3 TRBV28 14 - CASTRGGSGNTIYF
TRBD1 TRBJ2-5 TRBV5-1 15 once CASRGQGALEETQYF
TRBD1 TRBJ2-7 TRBV28 15 - CASSSTGSSPYEQYF
TRBD1 TRBJ1-2 TRBV30 15 - CAWSVEEDRGPGYTF
- TRBJ1-2 TRBV5-6 12 few CASNTGFGGYTF
- TRBJ1-1 TRBV28 14 few CASSTPRVSTEAFF
TRBD1 TRBJ2-6 TRBV2 20 - CASSSQGARVTHSGANVLTF
TRBD2 TRBJ2-2 TRBV7-7 16 - CASSYRLAGDTGELFF
- TRBJ1-1 TRBV10-3 14 - CAISPHGRNTEAFF
- TRBJ2-1 TRBV29-1 10 - CSAGLGGMFF
TRBD1 TRBJ2-5 TRBV11-1 18 - CASSSGPPGQGSGETQYF
- TRBJ2-4 TRBV29-1 13 - CSVWGVGKNIQYF
- TRBJ1-2 TRBV5-4 15 - CASSPRRGGENFYTF
- TRBJ2-1 TRBV28 14 - CASRIHSGYNEQFF
TRBD1 TRBJ1-2 TRBV2 16 - CASDRDRGLANYGYTF